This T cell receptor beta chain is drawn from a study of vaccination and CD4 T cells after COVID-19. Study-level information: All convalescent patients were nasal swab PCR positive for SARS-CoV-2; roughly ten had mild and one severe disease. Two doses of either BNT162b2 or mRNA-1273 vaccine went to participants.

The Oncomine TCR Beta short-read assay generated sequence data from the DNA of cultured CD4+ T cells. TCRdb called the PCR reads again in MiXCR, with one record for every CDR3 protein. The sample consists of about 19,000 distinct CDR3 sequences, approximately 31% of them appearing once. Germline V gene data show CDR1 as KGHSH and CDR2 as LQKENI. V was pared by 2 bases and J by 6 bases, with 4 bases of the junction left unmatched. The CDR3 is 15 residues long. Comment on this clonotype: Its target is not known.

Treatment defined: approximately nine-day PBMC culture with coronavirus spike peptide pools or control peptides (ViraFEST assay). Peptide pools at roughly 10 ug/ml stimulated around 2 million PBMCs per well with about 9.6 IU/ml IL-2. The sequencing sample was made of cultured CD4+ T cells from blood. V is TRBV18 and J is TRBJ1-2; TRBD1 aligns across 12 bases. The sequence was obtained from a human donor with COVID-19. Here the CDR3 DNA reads TGTGCCAGCTCACCATGGGGGACAGGGGGCGATGGCTACACCTTC. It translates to CASSPWGTGGDGYTF.